Listed below are T cell receptor beta chains from one sample, sequenced in a study of T cell repertoires in cytomegalovirus infection. One entry per CDR3 protein, called by TCRdb with MiXCR from the reads. The sample has just over 300,000 distinct CDR3 sequences, 17% seen once. Material for sequencing was PBMCs. The receptors here all came from a human donor in good health (CMV status not recorded). Some clones in this sample may be carry-over from other donors' samples. Both conserved end residues are part of each CDR3. D genes are given only for firm matches. The size field is filled for only some rows; it gives once, few, many or a size class.

CDR3aa: CASSLWGLGEKLFF
CDR3nt: TGTGCCAGCAGTTTATGGGGCCTGGGTGAAAAACTGTTTTTT
v_gene: TRBV12-3/TRBV12-4
j_gene: TRBJ1-4
d_gene: .
abundance: .

CDR3aa: CATRGAGSTDTQYF
CDR3nt: TGTGCCACCAGGGGGGCAGGGAGCACAGATACGCAGTATTTT
v_gene: TRBV6-8
j_gene: TRBJ2-3
d_gene: .
abundance: few

CDR3aa: CASSSTPGQNTDTQYF
CDR3nt: TGTGCCAGCAGTTCCACCCCTGGGCAGAACACAGATACGCAGTATTTT
v_gene: TRBV28
j_gene: TRBJ2-3
d_gene: .
abundance: many

CDR3aa: CSARAYGRPGDYGYTF
CDR3nt: TGCAGTGCTAGAGCGTATGGACGTCCCGGGGACTATGGCTACACCTTC
v_gene: TRBV20-1
j_gene: TRBJ1-2
d_gene: .
abundance: .

CDR3aa: CASSKGTGGYNEQFF
CDR3nt: TGTGCCAGCAGCAAGGGGACAGGGGGCTACAATGAGCAGTTCTTC
v_gene: TRBV3-1
j_gene: TRBJ2-1
d_gene: TRBD1
abundance: .

CDR3aa: CASSSSRPKSSYEQYF
CDR3nt: TGTGCCAGCAGCTCCTCGCGCCCAAAATCATCCTACGAGCAGTACTTC
v_gene: TRBV7-9
j_gene: TRBJ2-7
d_gene: .
abundance: few

CDR3aa: CASSQVGTEAFF
CDR3nt: TGTGCCAGCAGCCAAGTGGGTACTGAAGCTTTCTTT
v_gene: TRBV4-2
j_gene: TRBJ1-1
d_gene: .
abundance: few

CDR3aa: CASSTRGVRNEQFF
CDR3nt: TGTGCCAGCAGTACTCGGGGGGTCCGAAATGAGCAGTTCTTC
v_gene: TRBV6-1
j_gene: TRBJ2-1
d_gene: TRBD2
abundance: few

CDR3aa: CASSQPGDYQETQYF
CDR3nt: TGTGCCAGCAGCCAGCCGGGGGACTACCAAGAGACCCAGTACTTC
v_gene: TRBV7-8
j_gene: TRBJ2-5
d_gene: .
abundance: many

CDR3aa: CASSRAGPDNEQFF
CDR3nt: TGTGCCAGCAGCCGAGCGGGGCCAGACAATGAGCAGTTCTTC
v_gene: TRBV6-1
j_gene: TRBJ2-1
d_gene: TRBD2
abundance: .

CDR3aa: CASSQEGLDEETQYF
CDR3nt: TGTGCCAGCAGCCAAGAAGGTCTAGATGAAGAGACCCAGTACTTC
v_gene: TRBV4-2
j_gene: TRBJ2-5
d_gene: .
abundance: few

CDR3aa: CSASPDTPSTDTQYF
CDR3nt: TGCAGTGCTAGTCCGGACACCCCTAGCACAGATACGCAGTATTTT
v_gene: TRBV20-1
j_gene: TRBJ2-3
d_gene: .
abundance: .

CDR3aa: CASRKGQGHSYEQYF
CDR3nt: TGTGCCAGCAGAAAGGGACAGGGGCACTCCTACGAGCAGTACTTC
v_gene: TRBV6-1
j_gene: TRBJ2-7
d_gene: TRBD1
abundance: few

CDR3aa: CAEEPWGGNTIYF
CDR3nt: TGTGCCGAGGAGCCGTGGGGGGGAAACACCATATATTTT
v_gene: TRBV19
j_gene: TRBJ1-3
d_gene: .
abundance: .

CDR3aa: CASSLQVVDTQYF
CDR3nt: TGTGCCAGCAGCTTACAAGTGGTAGATACGCAGTATTTT
v_gene: TRBV11-2
j_gene: TRBJ2-3
d_gene: .
abundance: few

CDR3aa: CASAIGGASLYGYTF
CDR3nt: TGTGCCAGCGCTATTGGGGGGGCGAGCCTCTATGGCTACACCTTC
v_gene: TRBV28
j_gene: TRBJ1-2
d_gene: .
abundance: .

CDR3aa: CSAKPLGLAGGPYEQYF
CDR3nt: TGCAGTGCTAAACCACTGGGACTAGCGGGGGGGCCCTACGAGCAGTACTTC
v_gene: TRBV20-1
j_gene: TRBJ2-7
d_gene: TRBD2
abundance: .

CDR3aa: CASSLVPGRYGYTF
CDR3nt: TGTGCCAGCAGCTTAGTTCCGGGCCGCTATGGCTACACCTTC
v_gene: TRBV7-9
j_gene: TRBJ1-2
d_gene: .
abundance: .

CDR3aa: CASSLSFTDTQYF
CDR3nt: TGTGCCAGCAGCTTATCCTTCACAGATACGCAGTATTTT
v_gene: TRBV11-2
j_gene: TRBJ2-3
d_gene: .
abundance: many

CDR3aa: CASSSGTPSETQYF
CDR3nt: TGTGCCAGCAGCTCCGGGACTCCCTCAGAGACCCAGTACTTC
v_gene: TRBV11-2
j_gene: TRBJ2-5
d_gene: .
abundance: .

CDR3aa: CASSLWAGDLDEQYF
CDR3nt: TGCGCCAGCAGCTTGTGGGCAGGGGATTTGGACGAGCAGTACTTC
v_gene: TRBV5-1
j_gene: TRBJ2-7
d_gene: .
abundance: .

CDR3aa: CSVTGQVNTEAFF
CDR3nt: TGCAGCGTGACCGGACAGGTGAACACTGAAGCTTTCTTT
v_gene: TRBV29-1
j_gene: TRBJ1-1
d_gene: TRBD1
abundance: .

CDR3aa: CASSRDVSYEQYF
CDR3nt: TGTGCCAGCAGCAGGGACGTATCCTACGAGCAGTACTTC
v_gene: TRBV7-2
j_gene: TRBJ2-7
d_gene: .
abundance: many

CDR3aa: CASSQDWTNYGYTF
CDR3nt: TGCGCCAGCAGCCAAGATTGGACTAACTATGGCTACACCTTC
v_gene: TRBV4-1
j_gene: TRBJ1-2
d_gene: .
abundance: many

CDR3aa: CASSLTQGSLVEQYF
CDR3nt: TGTGCCAGCAGTTTAACCCAGGGTAGTTTAGTAGAGCAGTACTTC
v_gene: TRBV28
j_gene: TRBJ2-7
d_gene: .
abundance: many

CDR3aa: CASSLSSTGELFF
CDR3nt: TGTGCCAGCAGCTTGTCTAGCACCGGGGAGCTGTTTTTT
v_gene: TRBV5-4
j_gene: TRBJ2-2
d_gene: .
abundance: many

CDR3aa: CASSPVRAEQYF
CDR3nt: TGTGCCAGCAGTCCTGTCCGGGCCGAGCAGTACTTC
v_gene: TRBV5-5
j_gene: TRBJ2-7
d_gene: .
abundance: .

CDR3aa: CASCGGPAPYEQYF
CDR3nt: TGTGCCAGCTGCGGGGGGCCCGCCCCCTACGAGCAGTACTTC
v_gene: TRBV28
j_gene: TRBJ2-7
d_gene: TRBD2
abundance: many

CDR3aa: CASSDTTLRTDTQYF
CDR3nt: TGCGCCAGCAGCGACACAACTTTACGCACAGATACGCAGTATTTT
v_gene: TRBV5-1
j_gene: TRBJ2-3
d_gene: .
abundance: few

CDR3aa: CASSLQGLSSTTDYGYTF
CDR3nt: TGTGCCAGCAGCTTACAGGGGTTATCTTCGACGACTGACTATGGCTACACCTTC
v_gene: TRBV5-5
j_gene: TRBJ1-2
d_gene: TRBD1
abundance: many

CDR3aa: CASTIQDTVAGETQYF
CDR3nt: TGTGCCAGCACCATACAGGACACCGTTGCGGGAGAGACCCAGTACTTC
v_gene: TRBV7-8
j_gene: TRBJ2-5
d_gene: .
abundance: .

CDR3aa: CASRTTGGSPLHF
CDR3nt: TGTGCCAGCAGGACGACAGGTGGATCACCCCTCCACTTT
v_gene: TRBV6-1
j_gene: TRBJ1-6
d_gene: .
abundance: many

CDR3aa: CASMLQGGVHEQYF
CDR3nt: TGTGCCAGCATGTTACAGGGGGGAGTCCACGAGCAGTACTTC
v_gene: TRBV27
j_gene: TRBJ2-7
d_gene: TRBD1
abundance: few

CDR3aa: CASSFRGLEAYNYGYTF
CDR3nt: TGTGCCAGCAGTTTTAGGGGGCTCGAAGCCTATAACTATGGCTACACCTTC
v_gene: TRBV28
j_gene: TRBJ1-2
d_gene: TRBD1
abundance: many

CDR3aa: CSAGTGSTSTDTQYF
CDR3nt: TGCAGTGCTGGGACAGGGAGTACCAGCACAGATACGCAGTATTTT
v_gene: TRBV20-1
j_gene: TRBJ2-3
d_gene: TRBD1
abundance: many

CDR3aa: CASSPGNGYNSPLHF
CDR3nt: TGTGCCAGCAGTCCAGGAAATGGCTATAATTCACCCCTCCACTTT
v_gene: TRBV12-3/TRBV12-4
j_gene: TRBJ1-6
d_gene: .
abundance: many

CDR3aa: CASGEGANTGELFF
CDR3nt: TGCGCCAGCGGAGAGGGTGCGAACACCGGGGAGCTGTTTTTT
v_gene: TRBV4-3
j_gene: TRBJ2-2
d_gene: .
abundance: .

CDR3aa: CASSLSTSGAGELFF
CDR3nt: TGTGCCAGCAGTTTATCCACCTCTGGGGCCGGGGAGCTGTTTTTT
v_gene: TRBV27
j_gene: TRBJ2-2
d_gene: .
abundance: .

CDR3aa: CASSVSRSVRTDTQYF
CDR3nt: TGTGCCAGCAGCGTTTCCCGATCGGTGCGGACTGATACGCAGTATTTT
v_gene: TRBV7-8
j_gene: TRBJ2-3
d_gene: .
abundance: many

CDR3aa: CASSLLQGSLTEAFF
CDR3nt: TGCGCCAGCAGCCTGTTACAGGGATCGTTGACTGAAGCTTTCTTT
v_gene: TRBV5-1
j_gene: TRBJ1-1
d_gene: .
abundance: few

CDR3aa: CASSHGPGEAFF
CDR3nt: TGTGCCAGCAGCCACGGCCCGGGGGAAGCTTTCTTT
v_gene: TRBV7-9
j_gene: TRBJ1-1
d_gene: .
abundance: many

CDR3aa: CASSPTIAGTGGAGQPQHF
CDR3nt: TGTGCCAGCAGCCCCACCATCGCCGGGACAGGGGGCGCCGGGCAGCCCCAGCATTTT
v_gene: TRBV4-2
j_gene: TRBJ1-5
d_gene: TRBD1
abundance: .